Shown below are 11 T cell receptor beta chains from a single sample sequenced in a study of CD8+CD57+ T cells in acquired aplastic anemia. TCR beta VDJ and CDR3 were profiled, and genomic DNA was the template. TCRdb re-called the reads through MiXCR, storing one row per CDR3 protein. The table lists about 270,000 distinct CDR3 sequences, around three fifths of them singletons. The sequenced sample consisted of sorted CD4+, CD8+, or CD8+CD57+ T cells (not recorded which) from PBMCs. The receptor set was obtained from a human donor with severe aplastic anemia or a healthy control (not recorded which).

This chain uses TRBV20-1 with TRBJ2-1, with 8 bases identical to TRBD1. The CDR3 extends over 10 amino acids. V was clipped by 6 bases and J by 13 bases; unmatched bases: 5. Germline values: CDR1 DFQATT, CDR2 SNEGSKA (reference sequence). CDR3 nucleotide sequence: TGCAGTGCCCGGACAGGGTCCCAGTTCTTC. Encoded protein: CSARTGSQFF.

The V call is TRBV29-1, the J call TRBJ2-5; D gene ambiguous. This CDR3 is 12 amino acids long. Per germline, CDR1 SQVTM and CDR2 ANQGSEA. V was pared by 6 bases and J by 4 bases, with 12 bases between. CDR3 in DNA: TGCAGCGTAGGTGGCGGTAGAGAGACCCAGTACTTC. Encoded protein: CSVGGGRETQYF.

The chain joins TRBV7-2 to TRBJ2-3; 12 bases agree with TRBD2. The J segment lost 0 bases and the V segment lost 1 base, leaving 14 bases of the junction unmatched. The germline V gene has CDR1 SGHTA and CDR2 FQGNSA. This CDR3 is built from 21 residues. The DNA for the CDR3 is TGTGCCAGCAGCTTAGGTCGTCGACTAGCGGGGGAAGGAGGAAGCACAGATACGCAGTATTTT. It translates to CASSLGRRLAGEGGSTDTQYF.

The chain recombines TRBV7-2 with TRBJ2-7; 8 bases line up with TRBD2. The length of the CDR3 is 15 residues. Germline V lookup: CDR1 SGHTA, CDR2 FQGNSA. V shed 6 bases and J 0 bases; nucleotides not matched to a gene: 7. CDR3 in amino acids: CASSVAGTTSYEQYF. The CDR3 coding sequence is TGTGCCAGCAGTGTAGCGGGGACGACCTCCTACGAGCAGTACTTC. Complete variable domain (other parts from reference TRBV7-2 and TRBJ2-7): GAGVSQSPSNKVTEKGKDVELRCDPISGHTALYWYRQSLGQGLEFLIYFQGNSAPDKSGLPSDRFSAERTGGSVSTLTIQRTQQEDSAVYLCASSVAGTTSYEQYFGPGTRLTVT.

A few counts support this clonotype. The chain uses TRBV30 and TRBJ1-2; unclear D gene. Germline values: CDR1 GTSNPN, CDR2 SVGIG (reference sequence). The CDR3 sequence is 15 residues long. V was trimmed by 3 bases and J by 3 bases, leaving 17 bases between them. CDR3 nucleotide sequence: TGTGCCTGGAGCCCGCCTTCTGTTGGAGACTATGGCTACACCTTC. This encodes CAWSPPSVGDYGYTF.

The CDR3: CASSLSLGQKAFF. The CDR3 nucleotides are TGTGCCAGCAGCCTGTCGCTGGGACAGAAAGCTTTCTTT. This chain joins TRBV11-2 and TRBJ1-1, with TRBD1 identical over 7 bases. This CDR3 has 13 amino acids. V shed 5 bases, J shed 9 bases, and the junction held 9 bases outside the gene matches. Germline lookup yields CDR1 SGHAT and CDR2 FQNNGV.

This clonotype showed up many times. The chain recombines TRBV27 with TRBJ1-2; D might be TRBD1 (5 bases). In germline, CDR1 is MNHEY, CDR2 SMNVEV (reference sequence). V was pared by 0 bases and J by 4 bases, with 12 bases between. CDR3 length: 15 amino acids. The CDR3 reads CASSLSQGRGYGYTF. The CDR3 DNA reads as TGTGCCAGCAGTTTATCTCAGGGTCGGGGCTATGGCTACACCTTC.

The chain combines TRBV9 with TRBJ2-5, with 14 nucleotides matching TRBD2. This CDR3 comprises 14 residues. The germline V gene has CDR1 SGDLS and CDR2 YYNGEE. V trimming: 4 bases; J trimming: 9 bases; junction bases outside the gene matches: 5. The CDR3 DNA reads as TGTGCCAGCAGCCCGCCGGGACTAGCGGGGGCCCAGTACTTC. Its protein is CASSPPGLAGAQYF.

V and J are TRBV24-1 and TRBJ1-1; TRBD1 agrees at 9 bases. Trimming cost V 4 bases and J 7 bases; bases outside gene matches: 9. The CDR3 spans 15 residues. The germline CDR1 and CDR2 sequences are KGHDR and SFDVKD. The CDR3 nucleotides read TGTGCCACCAGTGAGGGCGGGACAGGGAGAGGTGAAGCTTTCTTT. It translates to CATSEGGTGRGEAFF.

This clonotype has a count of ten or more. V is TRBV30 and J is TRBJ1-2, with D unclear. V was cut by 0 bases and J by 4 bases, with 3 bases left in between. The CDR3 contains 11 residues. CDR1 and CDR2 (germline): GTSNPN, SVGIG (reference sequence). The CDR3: CAWSVAYGYTF. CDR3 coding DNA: TGTGCCTGGAGTGTAGCCTATGGCTACACCTTC.

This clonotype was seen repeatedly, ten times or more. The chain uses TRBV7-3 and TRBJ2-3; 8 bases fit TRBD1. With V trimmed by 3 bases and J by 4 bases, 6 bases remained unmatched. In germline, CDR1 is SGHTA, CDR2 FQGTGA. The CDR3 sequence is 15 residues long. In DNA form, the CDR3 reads TGTGCCAGCAGCTTGGACAGGGCTACGGCAGATACGCAGTATTTT. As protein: CASSLDRATADTQYF.